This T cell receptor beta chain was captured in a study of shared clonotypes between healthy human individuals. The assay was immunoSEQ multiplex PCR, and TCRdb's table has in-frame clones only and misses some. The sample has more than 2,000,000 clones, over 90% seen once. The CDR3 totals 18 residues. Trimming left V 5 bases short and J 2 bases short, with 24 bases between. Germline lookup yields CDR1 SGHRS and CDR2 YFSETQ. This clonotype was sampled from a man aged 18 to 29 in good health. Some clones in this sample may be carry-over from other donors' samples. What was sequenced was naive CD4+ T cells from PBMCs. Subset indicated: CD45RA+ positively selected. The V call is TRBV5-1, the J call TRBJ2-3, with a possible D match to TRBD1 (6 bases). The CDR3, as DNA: TGCGCCAGCAGACGCCTTGGTGGGACACCTACACTCACAGATACGCAGTATTTT. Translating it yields CASRRLGGTPTLTDTQYF.